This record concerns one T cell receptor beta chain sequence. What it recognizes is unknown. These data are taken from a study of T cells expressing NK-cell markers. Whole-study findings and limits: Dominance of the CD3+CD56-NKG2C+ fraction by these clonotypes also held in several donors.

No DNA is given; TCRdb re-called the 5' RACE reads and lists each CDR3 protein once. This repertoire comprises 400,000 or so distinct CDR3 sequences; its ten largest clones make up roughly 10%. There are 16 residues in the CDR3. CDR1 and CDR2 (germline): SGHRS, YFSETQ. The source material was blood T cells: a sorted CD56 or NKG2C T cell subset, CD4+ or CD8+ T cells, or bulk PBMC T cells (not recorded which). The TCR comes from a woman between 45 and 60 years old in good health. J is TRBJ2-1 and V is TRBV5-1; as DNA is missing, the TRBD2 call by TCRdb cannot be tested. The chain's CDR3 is CASSLGTSGRLNEQFF.